This paragraph reports one T cell receptor (beta chain). What it recognizes is unknown. This specimen belongs to a study of CD8 T cells in ankylosing spondylitis. Findings and caveats of the study: Disease-linked clones were CD8+ and relatively rare in peripheral blood. Disease-linked clones reportedly showed significant enrichment in matched ankylosing spondylitis synovial fluid. Apparently characteristic of ankylosing spondylitis blood was a TCR beta motif (about eight highly homologous variants).

The CDR3 consists of 15 residues. Germline V lookup: CDR1 SGHKS, CDR2 YYEKEE (reference sequence). Deletions cut 4 bases from V and 2 bases from J, with 15 bases between. Quantitative 5'-RACE with molecular barcodes generated TCR beta libraries. MiXCR was run by TCRdb on the 5' RACE reads, yielding one entry per CDR3 protein. The sample lists about 210,000 distinct CDR3 sequences, about 7.3% occurring once. The sample consisted of blood, either unsorted or a sorted T cell fraction (not recorded which). The receptor comes from a male donor with ankylosing spondylitis. The chain links TRBV5-5 to TRBJ2-5; a possible D gene is TRBD1 (6 bases). CDR3 residues: CASSPTGRPQETQYF. DNA for the CDR3: TGTGCCAGCAGCCCTACAGGGCGCCCACAAGAGACCCAGTACTTC.